This TCR beta chain originates from a study of blood T cell repertoires in COVID-19. Clinical histories supplied by participants themselves formed the basis of cohort assignment. Germline V gene lookup returns CDR1 MNHEY and CDR2 SMNVEV (reference sequence). V gave up 5 bases and J gave up 5 bases, with 12 bases separating them. The CDR3 totals 13 residues. Per the original data handling: Estimates of nucleated cell counts were drawn from the amplification of reference gene primers. Some clones are missing from TCRdb's copy, which holds only in-frame ones; the method was immunoSEQ multiplex PCR. V and J calls and clone size follow that table, whereas D and trimming were derived from the DNA. The data show about 320,000 clones, just over 85% seen once.

The sample consisted of PBMCs or T cells enriched from blood (not recorded which). The receptor comes from a woman between 18 and 29 years old who had recovered from COVID-19. The chain couples TRBV27 to TRBJ2-5; tentatively, D is TRBD2 (5 bases). The CDR3, as DNA: TGTGCCAGCAGTCGACGCCCGGGGGAGACCCAGTACTTC. This encodes CASSRRPGETQYF.